This is a list of T cell receptor beta chains from one sample in a study of blood T cell repertoires in COVID-19. Using immunoSEQ multiplex PCR, the repertoire was profiled, and TCRdb retains in-frame clones only, with some absent. The sample records a few hundred thousand clones, approximately 87% being singletons. Sequenced input: peripheral blood. These receptors all stem from a woman in her fifties or sixties who had recovered from COVID-19. CDR3s include the opening cysteine and the closing phenylalanine or tryptophan. The order of the fields is clone size, J gene, CDR3 length, V gene, D gene, CDR3 protein, CDR3 DNA. A D gene is named only where the DNA matches it firmly. Where a row states a size, it is once, few, many or the class of an expanded clone; other rows omit it.

clone size: NA; J gene: TRBJ2-5; CDR3 length: 14; V gene: TRBV18; D gene: TRBD2; CDR3 protein: CASSPPTSGETQYF; CDR3 DNA: TGTGCCAGCTCACCACCTACTAGCGGCGAGACCCAGTACTTC
clone size: few; J gene: TRBJ2-1; CDR3 length: 18; V gene: TRBV29-1; D gene: TRBD1; CDR3 protein: CSVEWTGEGRAAYNEQFF; CDR3 DNA: TGCAGCGTTGAGTGGACAGGGGAGGGCCGAGCTGCCTACAATGAGCAGTTCTTC
clone size: NA; J gene: TRBJ2-2; CDR3 length: 11; V gene: TRBV19; D gene: NA; CDR3 protein: CASSGVGELFF; CDR3 DNA: TGTGCCAGTAGCGGGGTGGGGGAGCTGTTTTTT
clone size: NA; J gene: TRBJ2-6; CDR3 length: 18; V gene: TRBV19; D gene: TRBD1; CDR3 protein: CASTRGTGPSSGANVLTF; CDR3 DNA: TGTGCCAGCACCAGGGGGACAGGGCCGAGCTCTGGGGCCAACGTCCTGACTTTC
clone size: NA; J gene: TRBJ2-1; CDR3 length: 14; V gene: TRBV9; D gene: NA; CDR3 protein: CASSGDSFSNEQFF; CDR3 DNA: TGTGCCAGCAGCGGGGACTCGTTCTCCAATGAGCAGTTCTTC
clone size: NA; J gene: TRBJ1-1; CDR3 length: 14; V gene: TRBV20-1; D gene: NA; CDR3 protein: CSASLSVGSTEAFF; CDR3 DNA: TGCAGTGCTAGTTTATCGGTAGGGAGTACTGAAGCTTTCTTT
clone size: NA; J gene: TRBJ2-7; CDR3 length: 16; V gene: TRBV7-8; D gene: TRBD1; CDR3 protein: CASSLDHGQGAYEQYF; CDR3 DNA: TGTGCCAGCAGCTTAGATCATGGACAGGGGGCTTACGAGCAGTACTTC
clone size: few; J gene: TRBJ2-3; CDR3 length: 16; V gene: TRBV6-4; D gene: NA; CDR3 protein: CASSDRLGDSTDTQYF; CDR3 DNA: TGTGCCAGCAGTGACCGACTGGGAGATAGCACAGATACGCAGTATTTT
clone size: NA; J gene: TRBJ1-2; CDR3 length: 12; V gene: TRBV28; D gene: NA; CDR3 protein: CASSFGGFGYTF; CDR3 DNA: TGTGCCAGCAGTTTTGGGGGGTTTGGCTACACCTTC
clone size: NA; J gene: TRBJ2-6; CDR3 length: 16; V gene: TRBV5-8; D gene: NA; CDR3 protein: CASSLGTRSGANVLTF; CDR3 DNA: TGTGCCAGCAGCTTGGGGACTCGTTCTGGGGCCAACGTCCTGACTTTC
clone size: NA; J gene: TRBJ2-7; CDR3 length: 14; V gene: TRBV30; D gene: TRBD1; CDR3 protein: CAWSVNPDRGNEYF; CDR3 DNA: TGTGCCTGGAGCGTAAACCCCGACAGGGGAAACGAGTACTTC
clone size: NA; J gene: TRBJ1-5; CDR3 length: 15; V gene: TRBV3-1/TRBV3-2; D gene: NA; CDR3 protein: CASSQGPGSNQPQHF; CDR3 DNA: TGTGCCAGCAGCCAAGGGCCGGGATCCAATCAGCCCCAGCATTTT
clone size: NA; J gene: TRBJ1-4; CDR3 length: 15; V gene: TRBV7-5; D gene: NA; CDR3 protein: CARSSPGQANEKLFF; CDR3 DNA: TGTGCCAGAAGCTCCCCGGGACAGGCTAATGAAAAACTGTTTTTT
clone size: NA; J gene: TRBJ1-1; CDR3 length: 13; V gene: TRBV5-5; D gene: NA; CDR3 protein: CASSPPGNTEAFF; CDR3 DNA: TGTGCCAGCAGCCCCCCGGGGAACACTGAAGCTTTCTTT
clone size: NA; J gene: TRBJ2-5; CDR3 length: 14; V gene: TRBV7-2; D gene: TRBD2; CDR3 protein: CASSLVASGETQYF; CDR3 DNA: TGTGCCAGCAGCTTAGTTGCTAGCGGAGAGACCCAGTACTTC
clone size: NA; J gene: TRBJ2-1; CDR3 length: 18; V gene: TRBV27; D gene: TRBD1; CDR3 protein: CASSRQGRYLSSYNEQFF; CDR3 DNA: TGTGCCAGCAGCCGACAGGGGCGATATCTAAGCTCCTACAATGAGCAGTTCTTC
clone size: NA; J gene: TRBJ1-5; CDR3 length: 18; V gene: TRBV23-1; D gene: TRBD1; CDR3 protein: CAPMGGTEAARVNQPQHF; CDR3 DNA: TGCGCCCCTATGGGTGGGACAGAGGCCGCTCGAGTAAATCAGCCCCAGCATTTT
clone size: once; J gene: TRBJ2-6; CDR3 length: 19; V gene: TRBV4-3; D gene: NA; CDR3 protein: CASSQDLVHPGTGANVLTF; CDR3 DNA: TGCGCCAGCAGCCAAGATCTCGTGCATCCGGGGACTGGGGCCAACGTCCTGACTTTC
clone size: NA; J gene: TRBJ1-6; CDR3 length: 14; V gene: TRBV6-5; D gene: NA; CDR3 protein: CASSYQGNNSPLHF; CDR3 DNA: TGTGCCAGCAGTTACCAGGGAAACAATTCACCCCTCCACTTT
clone size: NA; J gene: TRBJ1-5; CDR3 length: 15; V gene: TRBV19; D gene: TRBD1; CDR3 protein: CASSLGQGNYQPQHF; CDR3 DNA: TGTGCCAGTAGTCTCGGACAGGGGAACTATCAGCCCCAGCATTTT
clone size: NA; J gene: TRBJ1-2; CDR3 length: 15; V gene: TRBV6-1; D gene: TRBD1; CDR3 protein: CASSEGTGEFYGYTF; CDR3 DNA: TGTGCCAGCAGTGAGGGGACAGGGGAGTTCTATGGCTACACCTTC
clone size: NA; J gene: TRBJ1-5; CDR3 length: 18; V gene: TRBV2; D gene: NA; CDR3 protein: CASSERTSSRASNQPQHF; CDR3 DNA: TGTGCCAGCAGTGAAAGGACCTCTTCGAGGGCAAGCAATCAGCCCCAGCATTTT
clone size: NA; J gene: TRBJ2-2; CDR3 length: 16; V gene: TRBV5-4; D gene: NA; CDR3 protein: CASSPWTPGGTGELFF; CDR3 DNA: TGTGCCAGCAGCCCATGGACTCCCGGGGGCACCGGGGAGCTGTTTTTT
clone size: NA; J gene: TRBJ1-3; CDR3 length: 14; V gene: TRBV6-2/TRBV6-3; D gene: NA; CDR3 protein: CASSYTGSGNTIYF; CDR3 DNA: TGTGCCAGCAGTTATACGGGCTCTGGAAACACCATATATTTT
clone size: NA; J gene: TRBJ2-2; CDR3 length: 14; V gene: TRBV7-2; D gene: NA; CDR3 protein: CASSLDLSTGELFF; CDR3 DNA: TGTGCCAGCAGCTTAGATCTCAGCACCGGGGAGCTGTTTTTT
clone size: NA; J gene: TRBJ2-3; CDR3 length: 16; V gene: TRBV6-1; D gene: NA; CDR3 protein: CASSESLGAGTDTQYF; CDR3 DNA: TGTGCCAGCAGTGAATCATTGGGGGCTGGCACAGATACGCAGTATTTT
clone size: NA; J gene: TRBJ1-1; CDR3 length: 13; V gene: TRBV6-5; D gene: NA; CDR3 protein: CASRMGGGTEAFF; CDR3 DNA: TGTGCCAGCAGAATGGGAGGGGGCACTGAAGCTTTCTTT
clone size: NA; J gene: TRBJ2-3; CDR3 length: 18; V gene: TRBV24-1; D gene: TRBD1; CDR3 protein: CATSDPDRVRFPPEGQYF; CDR3 DNA: TGTGCCACCAGTGACCCAGACAGGGTTCGGTTCCCCCCAGAAGGGCAGTATTTT
clone size: NA; J gene: TRBJ1-2; CDR3 length: 15; V gene: TRBV6-5; D gene: TRBD1; CDR3 protein: CASSSQGNAIGGYTF; CDR3 DNA: TGTGCCAGCAGTTCACAGGGGAACGCCATTGGAGGCTACACCTTC
clone size: NA; J gene: TRBJ1-2; CDR3 length: 12; V gene: TRBV6-6; D gene: NA; CDR3 protein: CASSSADYGYTF; CDR3 DNA: TGTGCCAGCAGTTCAGCGGATTATGGCTACACCTTC
clone size: NA; J gene: TRBJ2-5; CDR3 length: 14; V gene: TRBV7-7; D gene: NA; CDR3 protein: CASSLSGNQETQYF; CDR3 DNA: TGTGCTAGCAGCCTATCAGGAAACCAAGAGACCCAGTACTTC
clone size: NA; J gene: TRBJ2-2; CDR3 length: 15; V gene: TRBV15; D gene: TRBD2; CDR3 protein: CATRGTSGRGGELFF; CDR3 DNA: TGTGCCACCAGGGGAACTAGCGGGAGAGGCGGGGAGCTGTTTTTT
clone size: NA; J gene: TRBJ2-3; CDR3 length: 16; V gene: TRBV5-1; D gene: TRBD2; CDR3 protein: CASSLIASGGTDTQYF; CDR3 DNA: TGCGCCAGCAGCTTGATTGCTAGCGGGGGCACAGATACGCAGTATTTT
clone size: NA; J gene: TRBJ2-4; CDR3 length: 14; V gene: TRBV27; D gene: TRBD1; CDR3 protein: CASSKDRAKNIQYF; CDR3 DNA: TGTGCCAGCAGTAAAGACAGGGCTAAAAACATTCAGTACTTC
clone size: NA; J gene: TRBJ2-4; CDR3 length: 14; V gene: TRBV6-6; D gene: TRBD1; CDR3 protein: CASSDGQGVDIQYF; CDR3 DNA: TGTGCCAGCAGTGACGGACAGGGGGTGGACATTCAGTACTTC
clone size: NA; J gene: TRBJ2-7; CDR3 length: 14; V gene: TRBV3-1/TRBV3-2; D gene: NA; CDR3 protein: CASSPGHQSYEQYF; CDR3 DNA: TGTGCCAGCAGCCCCGGACACCAATCCTACGAGCAGTACTTC
clone size: NA; J gene: TRBJ2-1; CDR3 length: 15; V gene: TRBV7-2; D gene: TRBD2; CDR3 protein: CASSSGLAGGLEQFF; CDR3 DNA: TGTGCCAGCAGCTCGGGACTAGCGGGGGGGCTTGAGCAGTTCTTC
clone size: NA; J gene: TRBJ1-1; CDR3 length: 12; V gene: TRBV28; D gene: NA; CDR3 protein: CASSRLLTEAFF; CDR3 DNA: TGTGCCAGCAGTCGACTGCTGACTGAAGCTTTCTTT
clone size: NA; J gene: TRBJ2-1; CDR3 length: 15; V gene: TRBV9; D gene: TRBD2; CDR3 protein: CASSILADPLNEQFF; CDR3 DNA: TGTGCCAGCAGCATACTAGCGGACCCTCTCAATGAGCAGTTCTTC
clone size: NA; J gene: TRBJ1-6; CDR3 length: 17; V gene: TRBV5-1; D gene: TRBD1; CDR3 protein: CASSLDRASRVGSPLHF; CDR3 DNA: TGCGCCAGCAGCTTAGACAGGGCCTCCAGAGTCGGTTCACCCCTCCACTTT
clone size: NA; J gene: TRBJ1-2; CDR3 length: 14; V gene: TRBV3-1/TRBV3-2; D gene: TRBD1; CDR3 protein: CASSWDRVAGGYTF; CDR3 DNA: TGTGCCAGCAGTTGGGACAGGGTAGCGGGGGGCTACACCTTC
clone size: NA; J gene: TRBJ2-5; CDR3 length: 12; V gene: TRBV18; D gene: NA; CDR3 protein: CASSPRGETQYF; CDR3 DNA: TGTGCCAGCTCACCAAGAGGAGAGACCCAGTACTTC
clone size: once; J gene: TRBJ2-1; CDR3 length: 15; V gene: TRBV7-2; D gene: TRBD2; CDR3 protein: CASSRLAGYLNEQFF; CDR3 DNA: TGTGCCAGCAGCCGTCTAGCGGGATACCTCAATGAGCAGTTCTTC
clone size: NA; J gene: TRBJ2-1; CDR3 length: 11; V gene: TRBV2; D gene: TRBD2; CDR3 protein: CASSQSGVQFF; CDR3 DNA: TGTGCCAGCAGTCAGAGCGGGGTTCAGTTCTTC
clone size: once; J gene: TRBJ1-1; CDR3 length: 12; V gene: TRBV6-5; D gene: NA; CDR3 protein: CACRGGGTEAFF; CDR3 DNA: TGTGCCTGCCGGGGAGGGGGCACTGAAGCTTTCTTT
clone size: NA; J gene: TRBJ2-7; CDR3 length: 14; V gene: TRBV28; D gene: NA; CDR3 protein: CASTRSNWRYEQYF; CDR3 DNA: TGTGCCAGCACCCGCTCCAATTGGAGATACGAGCAGTACTTC